This T cell receptor (beta chain) was sequenced in a study of a mutant IDH1 vaccine in newly diagnosed glioma. Note on this clone: Its antigen is not identified.

The CDR3 contains 17 residues. CDR1 is SGDLS and CDR2 is YYNGEE in the germline V gene. V gave up 0 bases and J gave up 4 bases, with 19 bases separating them. Indicated time point: week 11, during vaccination. One vaccine dose held 300 ug of mutant IDH1 20-mer peptide and came with topical imiquimod. Assay: immunoSEQ multiplex PCR; the TCRdb copy retains only in-frame clones and omits some. The sample holds about 130,000 clones, roughly 78% seen once. The chain employs TRBV9 and TRBJ2-5, with no clear D. Sample: PBMCs, taken from a glioma patient whose treatment included an IDH1 peptide vaccine. The sequence was obtained from a man aged 35-49 years with glioma. The CDR3 nucleotides read TGTGCCAGCAGCGTAGGTGCGCAAAAGCGTCTGGGAGAGACCCAGTACTTC. Translating gives CASSVGAQKRLGETQYF.